This T cell receptor (beta chain) was profiled in a study of CD8 T cells in Susac syndrome. In the study overall: Roughly 6 sequenced Susac syndrome patients had clinically active disease, while eight were in remission.

Random hexamers primed reverse transcription of about 0.45 to 1 ug RNA. A multiplex approach, immunoSEQ multiplex PCR, amplified TCR beta CDR3 across 54 Vbeta and 13 Jbeta. Using its own MiXCR run on the immunoSEQ multiplex PCR reads, TCRdb lists one record per CDR3 protein. Here the sample spans about 100,000 distinct CDR3 sequences, 95% being singletons. Negative magnetic isolation gave CD8+ and CD4+ cells; FACS enriched CD8+ TEMRA. The CDR3 has 19 residues. Germline CDR1 is LNHDA and CDR2 is SQIVND (reference sequence). V was clipped by 8 bases and J by 3 bases; unmatched bases: 13. The source is a human donor with Susac syndrome. The V gene is TRBV19, the J gene TRBJ2-2; 15 positions match TRBD2. The specimen sequenced was CD8+ T cells from PBMCs. The CDR3 DNA follows: TGTGCCAGTCGGGCCCTGGGACTAGCGGGAGGCCGGGACACCGGGGAGCTGTTTTTT. Its translation is CASRALGLAGGRDTGELFF.